The 20 T cell receptor beta chains below come from one sample, sequenced in a study of cytomegalovirus exposure and HLA in healthy donors. The PCR used 60 Vbeta and 13 Jbeta primers. Only in-frame clones appear in the TCRdb table, and some are missing; sequencing was by immunoSEQ multiplex PCR. This sample contains 130,000 to 150,000 clones. Source material: PBMCs. The receptors were gathered from a male donor in good health and CMV-seronegative.

The chain links TRBV5-1 to TRBJ1-1, with no clear D. The CDR3 has 14 residues. CDR1 is SGHRS and CDR2 is YFSETQ in the germline V gene. V lost 1 base and J 4 bases, leaving 11 bases between the germline ends. This chain's CDR3 is CASSLRELRTEAFF. The CDR3 DNA reads TGCGCCAGCAGCTTGAGGGAGTTGCGCACTGAAGCTTTCTTT.

The V and J genes are TRBV18 and TRBJ2-1, with 7 bases identical to TRBD2. This CDR3 region has 13 residues. Germline CDR1 and CDR2: KGHSH and LQKENI. Germline trimming cut 6 bases from V and 8 bases from J; bases unmatched to any gene: 7. The chain's CDR3 is CASSVGGQHEQFF. CDR3 DNA: TGTGCCAGCTCCGTGGGAGGGCAACATGAGCAGTTCTTC.

The gene calls are TRBV6-6 and TRBJ1-1, with D hard to call. CDR1 and CDR2 from the germline V gene are MNHNY and SVGAGI (reference sequence). CDR3 length: 12 residues. Trimming shortened V by 4 bases and J by 2 bases, and 5 bases separated the two germline ends. The CDR3 here is CASSFTNTEAFF. DNA of the CDR3: TGTGCCAGCAGTTTTACAAACACTGAAGCTTTCTTT.

The gene calls are TRBV5-4 and TRBJ2-7; D is perhaps TRBD2 (5 bases). The CDR3 covers 15 residues. The V gene's germline CDR1 is SGHNT and CDR2 YYREEE (reference sequence). The V and J ends lost 4 bases and 0 bases respectively, with 14 bases between them. CDR3 sequence (DNA): TGTGCCAGCAGCCCAAAGGCAGCGGACTCCTACGAGCAGTACTTC. Its protein is CASSPKAADSYEQYF.

The CDR3 reads CASSSGVVGTDTQYF. As DNA, the CDR3 is TGTGCCAGCAGTTCGGGAGTTGTCGGGACAGATACGCAGTATTTT. This chain joins TRBV6-1 and TRBJ2-3, with D possibly being TRBD2 (6 bases). Germline CDR1 is MNHNS and CDR2 is SASEGT. V was cut by 5 bases and J by 3 bases, with 15 bases left in between. The CDR3 loop spans 15 amino acids.

The chain carries TRBV6-1 and TRBJ1-5, with 8 bases identical to TRBD1. V was clipped by 3 bases and J by 4 bases; unmatched bases: 5. There are 15 residues in the CDR3. CDR1 and CDR2 (germline): MNHNS, SASEGT. Here the CDR3 reads CASSDPGQGNQPQHF. CDR3 nucleotides: TGTGCCAGCAGTGACCCCGGACAGGGAAATCAGCCCCAGCATTTT.

This chain connects TRBV7-8 to TRBJ2-1; 8 nucleotides agree with TRBD2. Per germline, CDR1 SGHVS and CDR2 FQNEAQ. The CDR3 has 13 residues. Losses at the gene ends were 8 bases for V and 7 bases for J; bases not matched to a gene: 7. CDR3: CASGAGEGNEQFF. The CDR3 nucleotides read TGTGCCAGCGGAGCGGGAGAGGGGAATGAGCAGTTCTTC.

The rearrangement joins TRBV15 to TRBJ2-6, with D perhaps TRBD2 (5 bases). Germline CDR1 and CDR2: LNHNV and YYDKDF (reference sequence). V was trimmed by 0 bases and J by 2 bases, leaving 5 bases between them. This CDR3 region has 15 residues. CDR3 residues: CATSRDGAGANVLTF. CDR3 nucleotides: TGTGCCACCAGCAGAGACGGGGCTGGGGCCAACGTCCTGACTTTC.

The chain has TRBV6-1 and TRBJ1-1, with D possibly TRBD1 on 5 matching bases. Trimming stripped 8 bases from V and 0 bases from J, with 10 bases between. The germline V gene encodes CDR1 MNHNS and CDR2 SASEGT. The CDR3 extends over 13 amino acids. The chain's CDR3 is CASPGQLNTEAFF. The CDR3 coding sequence is TGTGCCAGCCCTGGACAATTGAACACTGAAGCTTTCTTT.

V is TRBV18 and J is TRBJ2-1; maybe TRBD1 (6 bases). CDR3 length: 14 residues. The V and J ends lost 6 bases and 8 bases respectively, with 17 bases between them. From germline, CDR1 is KGHSH and CDR2 LQKENI. This chain's CDR3 is CASSPDSTVHEQFF. CDR3 bases: TGTGCCAGCTCCCCGGACAGTACGGTCCATGAGCAGTTCTTC.

CDR3 sequence (DNA): TGTGCCAGCAGCTTCGACAGAGTCAATCAGCCCCAGCATTTT. It yields the protein CASSFDRVNQPQHF. V usage is TRBV7-9 and J usage is TRBJ1-5; tentative D call: TRBD1 (5 bases). V shed 3 bases and J shed 3 bases, with 9 bases lying between them. Germline V gives CDR1 SEHNR, CDR2 FQNEAQ (reference sequence). The CDR3 covers 14 residues.

V usage is TRBV15 and J usage is TRBJ1-2, with a tentative D call TRBD1 (6 bases). V lost 5 bases and J lost 5, with 12 bases in between. CDR3 length equals 13 residues. Germline assignment: CDR1 LNHNV and CDR2 YYDKDF (reference sequence). The CDR3 sequence: CATSAGTWYGYTF. The CDR3 nucleotides are TGTGCCACCAGCGCCGGGACATGGTATGGCTACACCTTC.

This chain links TRBV7-2 with TRBJ1-6, with 7 bases lining up with TRBD1. CDR3 length: 13 residues. Losses at the gene ends were 5 bases for V and 8 bases for J; bases not matched to a gene: 3. Looked up from germline, CDR1 is SGHTA and CDR2 is FQGNSA. The chain's CDR3 is CASSTTGDSPLHF. In nucleotides, the CDR3 is TGTGCCAGCAGCACCACAGGGGATTCACCCCTCCACTTT. The full variable domain, completed using reference TRBV7-2 and TRBJ1-6, is GAGVSQSPSNKVTEKGKDVELRCDPISGHTALYWYRQSLGQGLEFLIYFQGNSAPDKSGLPSDRFSAERTGGSVSTLTIQRTQQEDSAVYLCASSTTGDSPLHFGNGTRLTVT.

The chain joins TRBV9 to TRBJ2-1; the match to TRBD2 covers 8 bases. The CDR3 covers 15 residues. V was pared by 0 bases and J by 10 bases, with 9 bases of the junction left unmatched. Germline CDR1 and CDR2: SGDLS and YYNGEE. The CDR3 loop is CASSVDERGRGEQFF. The CDR3 bases are TGTGCCAGCAGCGTAGACGAGCGGGGGAGAGGGGAGCAGTTCTTC. Variable domain in full (rest from reference TRBV9 and TRBJ2-1): DSGVTQTPKHLITATGQRVTLRCSPRSGDLSVYWYQQSLDQGLQFLIQYYNGEERAKGNILERFSAQQFPDLHSELNLSSLELGDSALYFCASSVDERGRGEQFFGPGTRLTVL.

This chain uses TRBV30 with TRBJ2-1; a possible D gene is TRBD2 (6 bases). V lost 5 bases and J lost 5, with 16 bases in between. The CDR3 is made up of 14 amino acids. Germline lookup yields CDR1 GTSNPN and CDR2 SVGIG (reference sequence). CDR3 bases: TGTGCCTGGTCCTGGCGGGATAGTAACAATGAGCAGTTCTTC. Its translation is CAWSWRDSNNEQFF.

V usage is TRBV18 and J usage is TRBJ1-2; D gene uncertain. Trimming removed 3 bases at V and 4 bases at J, with 12 bases between. CDR3 length: 14 residues. Germline CDR1 is KGHSH and CDR2 is LQKENI. The CDR3 DNA follows: TGTGCCAGCTCACCTCTCCAGGACTTCTATGGCTACACCTTC. Amino acid sequence: CASSPLQDFYGYTF.

The V call is TRBV4-3, the J call TRBJ2-7; no firm D call. The CDR3 totals 13 residues. Germline V gene sequence: CDR1 LGHNA, CDR2 YSLEER. The V end was cut by 0 bases, the J end by 4 bases, with 7 bases between. The CDR3: CASSQEQFYEQYF. CDR3 DNA: TGCGCCAGCAGCCAAGAACAGTTTTACGAGCAGTACTTC.

V gene TRBV29-1 combines with J gene TRBJ2-1; a weak D match, TRBD2 (5 bases). The CDR3 extends over 13 amino acids. V lost 4 bases and J 8 bases, leaving 15 bases between the germline ends. Germline V gives CDR1 SQVTM, CDR2 ANQGSEA. The CDR3 loop is CSVGGQLDYEQFF. CDR3 nucleotide sequence: TGCAGCGTTGGGGGTCAGCTGGACTATGAGCAGTTCTTC.

The V gene is TRBV19, the J gene TRBJ1-1; perhaps TRBD1 as D (6 bases). The CDR3 consists of 13 residues. Deletions cut 6 bases from V and 4 bases from J, with 12 bases between. CDR1 LNHDA and CDR2 SQIVND come from the germline V gene (reference sequence). CDR3 sequence: CASRRVGGTEAFF. DNA of the CDR3: TGTGCCAGTAGGCGGGTAGGGGGCACTGAAGCTTTCTTT.

As for this clone: At one of its ends the junction is not consistent with the germline gene, which may arise from a read error. V usage is TRBV10-3 and J usage is TRBJ2-7; D might be TRBD1 (6 bases). CDR1 is ENHRY and CDR2 is SYGVKD in the germline V gene. The CDR3 is 13 amino acids. In DNA, the CDR3 is TGTGCCATCAGCCATCGACAGGTCTCCCTACCGGACTTC. Translated, it gives CAISHRQVSLPDF.